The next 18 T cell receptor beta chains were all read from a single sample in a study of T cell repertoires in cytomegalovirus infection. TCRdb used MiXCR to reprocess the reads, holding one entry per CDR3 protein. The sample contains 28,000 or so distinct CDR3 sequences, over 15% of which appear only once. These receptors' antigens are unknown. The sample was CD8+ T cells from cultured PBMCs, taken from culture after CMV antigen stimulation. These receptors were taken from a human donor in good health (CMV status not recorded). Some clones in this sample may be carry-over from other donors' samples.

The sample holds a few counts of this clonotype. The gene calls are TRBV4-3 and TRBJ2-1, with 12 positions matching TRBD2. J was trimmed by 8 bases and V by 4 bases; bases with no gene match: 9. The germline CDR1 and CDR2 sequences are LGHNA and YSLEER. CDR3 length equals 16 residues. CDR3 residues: CASSPQTSGGIYEQFF. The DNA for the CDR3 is TGCGCCAGCAGCCCCCAAACTAGCGGGGGGATCTATGAGCAGTTCTTC.

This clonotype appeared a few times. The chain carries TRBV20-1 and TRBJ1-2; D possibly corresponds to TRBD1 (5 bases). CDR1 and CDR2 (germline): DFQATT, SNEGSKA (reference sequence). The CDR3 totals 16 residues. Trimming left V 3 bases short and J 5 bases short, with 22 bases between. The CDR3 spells CSARERGALLRYGYTF. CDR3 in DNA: TGCAGTGCTAGGGAGCGCGGGGCGCTACTACGATATGGCTACACCTTC.

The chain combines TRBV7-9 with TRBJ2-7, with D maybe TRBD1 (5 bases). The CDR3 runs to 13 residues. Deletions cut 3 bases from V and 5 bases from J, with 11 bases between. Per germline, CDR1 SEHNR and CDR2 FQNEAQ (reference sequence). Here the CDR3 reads CASSFRGVHEQYF. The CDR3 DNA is TGTGCCAGCAGCTTTAGGGGTGTGCACGAGCAGTACTTC. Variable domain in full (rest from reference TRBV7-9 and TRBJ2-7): DTGVSQNPRHKITKRGQNVTFRCDPISEHNRLYWYRQTLGQGPEFLTYFQNEAQLEKSRLLSDRFSAERPKGSFSTLEIQRTEQGDSAMYLCASSFRGVHEQYFGPGTRLTVT.

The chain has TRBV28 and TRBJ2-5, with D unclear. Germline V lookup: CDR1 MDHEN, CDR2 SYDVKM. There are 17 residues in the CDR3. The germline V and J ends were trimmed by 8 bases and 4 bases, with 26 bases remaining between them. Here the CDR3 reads CASAIQVTGMGRETQYF. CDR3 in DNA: TGTGCCAGCGCCATTCAGGTGACGGGCATGGGTCGAGAGACCCAGTACTTC.

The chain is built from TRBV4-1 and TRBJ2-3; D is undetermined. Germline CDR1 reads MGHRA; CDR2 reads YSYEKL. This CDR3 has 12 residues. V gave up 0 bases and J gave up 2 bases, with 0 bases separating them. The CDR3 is CASSQDTDTQYF. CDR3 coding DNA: TGCGCCAGCAGCCAAGACACAGATACGCAGTATTTT.

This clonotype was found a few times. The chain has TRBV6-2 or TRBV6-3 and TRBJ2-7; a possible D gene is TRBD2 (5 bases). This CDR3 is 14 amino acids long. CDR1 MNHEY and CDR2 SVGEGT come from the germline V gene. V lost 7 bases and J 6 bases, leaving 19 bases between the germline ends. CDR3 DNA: TGTGCCAGCAAGTTAAGGACTTCTAGGGCCGAGCAGTACTTC. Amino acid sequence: CASKLRTSRAEQYF.

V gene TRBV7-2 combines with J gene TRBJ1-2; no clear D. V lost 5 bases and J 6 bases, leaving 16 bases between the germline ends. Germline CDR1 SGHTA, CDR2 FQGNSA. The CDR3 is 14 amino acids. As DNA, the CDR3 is TGTGCCAGCAGCCAAAAGGTGACCGGTGATGGCTACACCTTC. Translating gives CASSQKVTGDGYTF.

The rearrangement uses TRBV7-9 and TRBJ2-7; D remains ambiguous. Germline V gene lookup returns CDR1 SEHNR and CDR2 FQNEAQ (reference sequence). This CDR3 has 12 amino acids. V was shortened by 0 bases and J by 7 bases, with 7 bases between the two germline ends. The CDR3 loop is CASSLARGEQYF. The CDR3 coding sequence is TGTGCCAGCAGCTTAGCGCGTGGTGAGCAGTACTTC.

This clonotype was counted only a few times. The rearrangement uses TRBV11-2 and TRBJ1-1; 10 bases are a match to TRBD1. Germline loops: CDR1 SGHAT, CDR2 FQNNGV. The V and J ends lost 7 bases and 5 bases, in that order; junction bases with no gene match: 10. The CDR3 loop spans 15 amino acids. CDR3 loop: CASTRQGAKGTEAFF. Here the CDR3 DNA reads TGTGCCAGCACCAGACAGGGGGCGAAGGGAACTGAAGCTTTCTTT.

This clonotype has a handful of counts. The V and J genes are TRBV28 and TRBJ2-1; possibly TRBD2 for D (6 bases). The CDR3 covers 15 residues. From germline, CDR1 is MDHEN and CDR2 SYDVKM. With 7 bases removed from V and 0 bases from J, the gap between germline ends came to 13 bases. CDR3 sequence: CASTPGSVSYNEQFF. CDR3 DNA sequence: TGTGCCAGCACCCCCGGGAGTGTCTCCTACAATGAGCAGTTCTTC. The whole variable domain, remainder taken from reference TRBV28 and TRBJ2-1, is DVKVTQSSRYLVKRTGEKVFLECVQDMDHENMFWYRQDPGLGLRLIYFSYDVKMKEKGDIPEGYSVSREKKERFSLILESASTNQTSMYLCASTPGSVSYNEQFFGPGTRLTVL.

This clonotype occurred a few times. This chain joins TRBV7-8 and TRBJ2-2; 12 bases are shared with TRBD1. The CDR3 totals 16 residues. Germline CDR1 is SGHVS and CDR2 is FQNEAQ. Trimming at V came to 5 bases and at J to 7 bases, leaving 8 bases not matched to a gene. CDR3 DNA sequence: TGTGCCAGCAGCCTACCTGGGACAGGGGGCCACGGGGAGCTGTTTTTT. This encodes CASSLPGTGGHGELFF.

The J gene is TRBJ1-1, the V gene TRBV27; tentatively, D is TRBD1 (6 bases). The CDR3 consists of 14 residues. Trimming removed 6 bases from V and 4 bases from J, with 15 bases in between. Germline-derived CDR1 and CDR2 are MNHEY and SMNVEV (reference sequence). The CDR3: CASSSGAFGTEAFF. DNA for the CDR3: TGTGCCAGCAGCTCAGGGGCATTTGGCACTGAAGCTTTCTTT.

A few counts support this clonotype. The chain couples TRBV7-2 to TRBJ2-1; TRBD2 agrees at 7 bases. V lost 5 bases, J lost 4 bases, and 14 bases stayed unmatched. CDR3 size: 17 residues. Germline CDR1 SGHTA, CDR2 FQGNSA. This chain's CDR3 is CASSQTSLPSRYNEQFF. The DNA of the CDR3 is TGTGCCAGCAGCCAGACTAGCCTTCCAAGTCGGTACAATGAGCAGTTCTTC.

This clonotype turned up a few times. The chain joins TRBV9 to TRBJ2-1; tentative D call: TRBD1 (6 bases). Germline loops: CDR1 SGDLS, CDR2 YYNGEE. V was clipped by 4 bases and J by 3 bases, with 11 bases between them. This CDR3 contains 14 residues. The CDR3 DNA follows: TGTGCCAGCAGCATCCGGGACAACTACAATGAGCAGTTCTTC. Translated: CASSIRDNYNEQFF.

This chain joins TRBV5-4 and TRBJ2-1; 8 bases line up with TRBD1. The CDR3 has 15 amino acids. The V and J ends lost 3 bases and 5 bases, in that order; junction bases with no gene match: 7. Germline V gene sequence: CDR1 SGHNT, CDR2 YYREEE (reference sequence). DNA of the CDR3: TGTGCCAGCAGCTCCTGGACAGGGAGACACAATGAGCAGTTCTTC. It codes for CASSSWTGRHNEQFF.

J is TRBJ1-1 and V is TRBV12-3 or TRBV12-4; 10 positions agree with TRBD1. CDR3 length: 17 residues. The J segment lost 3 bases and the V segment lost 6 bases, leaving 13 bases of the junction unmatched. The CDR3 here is CASRTRDRGVSDTEAFF. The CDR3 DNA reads TGTGCCAGCAGAACCCGGGACAGGGGTGTTTCGGACACTGAAGCTTTCTTT.

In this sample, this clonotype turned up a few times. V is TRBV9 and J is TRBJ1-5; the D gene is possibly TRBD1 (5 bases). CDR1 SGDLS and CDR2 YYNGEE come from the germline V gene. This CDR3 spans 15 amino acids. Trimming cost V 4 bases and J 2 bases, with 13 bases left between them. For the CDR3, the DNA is TGTGCCAGCAGCCCCCACGGGGGGGGCAATCAGCCCCAGCATTTT. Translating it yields CASSPHGGGNQPQHF. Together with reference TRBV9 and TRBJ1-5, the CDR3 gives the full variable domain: DSGVTQTPKHLITATGQRVTLRCSPRSGDLSVYWYQQSLDQGLQFLIQYYNGEERAKGNILERFSAQQFPDLHSELNLSSLELGDSALYFCASSPHGGGNQPQHFGDGTRLSIL.

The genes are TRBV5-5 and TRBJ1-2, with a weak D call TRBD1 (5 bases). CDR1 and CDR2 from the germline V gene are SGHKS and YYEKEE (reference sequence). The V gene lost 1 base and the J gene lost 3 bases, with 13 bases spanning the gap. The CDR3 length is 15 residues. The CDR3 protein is CASSLRTGYDYGYTF. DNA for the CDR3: TGTGCCAGCAGCTTGAGAACAGGATACGACTATGGCTACACCTTC.